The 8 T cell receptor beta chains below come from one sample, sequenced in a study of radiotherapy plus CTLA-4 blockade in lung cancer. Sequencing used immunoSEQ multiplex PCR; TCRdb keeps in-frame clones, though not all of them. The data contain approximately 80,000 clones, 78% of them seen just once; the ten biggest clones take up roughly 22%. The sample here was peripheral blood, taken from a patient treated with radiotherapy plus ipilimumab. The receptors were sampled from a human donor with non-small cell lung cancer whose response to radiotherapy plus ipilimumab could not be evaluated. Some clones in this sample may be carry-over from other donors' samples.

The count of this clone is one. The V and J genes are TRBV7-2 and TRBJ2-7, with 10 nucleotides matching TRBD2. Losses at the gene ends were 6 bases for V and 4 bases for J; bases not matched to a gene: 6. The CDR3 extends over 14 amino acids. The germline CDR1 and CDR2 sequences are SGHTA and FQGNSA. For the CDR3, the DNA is TGTGCCAGCAGTTCAGCGGGGGGGCCGTACGAGCAGTACTTC. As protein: CASSSAGGPYEQYF.

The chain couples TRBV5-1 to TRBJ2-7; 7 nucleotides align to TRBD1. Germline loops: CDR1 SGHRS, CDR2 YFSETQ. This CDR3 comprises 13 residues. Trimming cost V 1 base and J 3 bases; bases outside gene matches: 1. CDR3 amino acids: CASSLTGDYEQYF. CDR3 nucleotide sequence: TGCGCCAGCAGCTTGACAGGGGACTACGAGCAGTACTTC. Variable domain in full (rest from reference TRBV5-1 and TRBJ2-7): KAGVTQTPRYLIKTRGQQVTLSCSPISGHRSVSWYQQTPGQGLQFLFEYFSETQRNKGNFPGRFSGRQFSNSRSEMNVSTLELGDSALYLCASSLTGDYEQYFGPGTRLTVT.

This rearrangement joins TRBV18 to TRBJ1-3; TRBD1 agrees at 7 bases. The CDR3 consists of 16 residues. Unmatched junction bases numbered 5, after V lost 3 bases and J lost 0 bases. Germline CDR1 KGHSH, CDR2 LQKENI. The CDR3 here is CASSPPDRVSGNTIYF. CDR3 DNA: TGTGCCAGCTCACCGCCTGACAGGGTCTCTGGAAACACCATATATTTT.

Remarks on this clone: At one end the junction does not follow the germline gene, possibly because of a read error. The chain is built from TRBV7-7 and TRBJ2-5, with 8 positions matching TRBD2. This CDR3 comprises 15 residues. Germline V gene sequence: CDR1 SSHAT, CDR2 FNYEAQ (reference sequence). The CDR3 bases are TGTGCTAGCAGCTTAGGCCAGCGGGGGAGAGAGACCCAGTACTTC. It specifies CASSLGQRGRETQYF.

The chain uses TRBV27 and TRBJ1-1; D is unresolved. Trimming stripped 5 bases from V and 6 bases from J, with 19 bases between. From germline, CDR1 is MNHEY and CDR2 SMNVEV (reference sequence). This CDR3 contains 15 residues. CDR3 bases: TGTGCCAGCAGTCCGCCGGGTGTTAAGTCACCTGAAGCTTTCTTT. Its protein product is CASSPPGVKSPEAFF.

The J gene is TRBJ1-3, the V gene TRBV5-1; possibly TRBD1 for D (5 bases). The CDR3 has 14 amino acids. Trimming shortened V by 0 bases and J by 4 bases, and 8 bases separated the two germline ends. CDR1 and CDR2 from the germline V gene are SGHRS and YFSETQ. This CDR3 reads CASSLEQGGNTIYF. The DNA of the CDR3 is TGCGCCAGCAGCTTGGAGCAGGGAGGAAACACCATATATTTT.

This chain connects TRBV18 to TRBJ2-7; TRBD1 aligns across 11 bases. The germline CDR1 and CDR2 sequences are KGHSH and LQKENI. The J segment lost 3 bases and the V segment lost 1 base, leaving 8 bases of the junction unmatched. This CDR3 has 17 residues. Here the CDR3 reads CASSPLLIGTGGYEQYF. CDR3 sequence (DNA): TGTGCCAGCTCACCACTTCTAATCGGGACAGGGGGCTACGAGCAGTACTTC.

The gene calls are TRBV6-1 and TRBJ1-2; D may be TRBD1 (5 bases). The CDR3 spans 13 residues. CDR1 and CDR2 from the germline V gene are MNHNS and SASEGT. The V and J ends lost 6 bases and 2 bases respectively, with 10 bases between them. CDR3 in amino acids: CASSGGWNYGYTF. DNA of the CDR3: TGTGCCAGCAGCGGGGGATGGAACTATGGCTACACCTTC.